The sequence of this TCR beta chain was determined in a study of blood T cell repertoires in COVID-19. About the research overall: The origin of the acute and convalescent COVID-19 samples was the United States, Italy and Spain.

Assay used: immunoSEQ multiplex PCR; TCRdb lists only in-frame clones, some missing. This table holds about 34,000 clones, around 75% found once. CDR1 is WSHSY, CDR2 SAAADI, per germline. The CDR3 runs to 12 residues. The junction had 1 base not matched to a gene; V was cut back by 3 bases and J by 7 bases. This clone showed up just a few times. The clonotype was recovered from an elderly man with active or convalescent COVID-19. The specimen sequenced was peripheral blood. The J gene is TRBJ2-7, the V gene TRBV10-2, with 9 positions matching TRBD2. The CDR3 DNA reads TGCGCCAGCAGTGACGCGGGAGGGGAGCAGTACTTC. Translating gives CASSDAGGEQYF.